The rows below give T cell receptor beta chains drawn from one sample of a study of beta chain features in type 1 diabetes. Sequencing used immunoSEQ multiplex PCR; TCRdb keeps in-frame clones, though not all of them. The table shows about 340,000 clones, with roughly 8% occurring only once. The source material was central memory CD4+ T cells from blood. The origin of the receptors is a woman between 18 and 29 years old in good health. Each CDR3 is given with its conserved first and last residue. Each record gives: CDR3 length, V gene, J gene, clone size, D gene, CDR3 DNA, CDR3 protein. The D gene is left open where the match is weak. For some rows the clone size is stated as once, few or many, or as a class when expanded; others skip it.

15	TRBV19	TRBJ2-1	.	.	TGTGCCAGTAGGAGGACTCGGAGCTCCTACAATGAGCAGTTCTTC	CASRRTRSSYNEQFF
16	TRBV6-5	TRBJ1-1	few	.	TGTGCCAGCAGTTACTCACTTAAGTATATGAACACTGAAGCTTTCTTT	CASSYSLKYMNTEAFF
15	TRBV5-1	TRBJ2-5	.	.	TGCGCCAGCAGCTTTCGGCCAGCCACCGAAGAGACCCAGTACTTC	CASSFRPATEETQYF
13	TRBV28	TRBJ2-1	few	.	TGTGCCAGCAGTTTCGTCGAGAACAATGAGCAGTTCTTC	CASSFVENNEQFF
13	TRBV10-1	TRBJ2-1	many	.	TGCGCCAGCAGTCCGGGACTGAACAATGAGCAGTTCTTC	CASSPGLNNEQFF
13	TRBV7-9	TRBJ2-7	few	.	TGTGCCAGCAAGGCGGCAGGGCATAACGAGCAGTACTTC	CASKAAGHNEQYF
17	TRBV5-1	TRBJ2-1	.	.	TGCGCCAGCAGCTTGGAAGGGGGGTTGAGCTCCTACAATGAGCAGTTCTTC	CASSLEGGLSSYNEQFF
13	TRBV27	TRBJ1-1	few	.	TGTGCCAGCAGCCCGACAGGGAACACTGAAGCTTTCTTT	CASSPTGNTEAFF
15	TRBV7-2	TRBJ2-7	many	TRBD2	TGTGCCAGCAGCTTAGGATGGAGCGGGGGCTACGAGCAGTACTTC	CASSLGWSGGYEQYF
11	TRBV5-4	TRBJ1-1	.	.	TGTGCCATGACCAGGGCCAATGAAGCTTTCTTT	CAMTRANEAFF
14	TRBV5-6	TRBJ1-1	many	.	TGTGCCAGCAGCCATCGACGGAGATACACTGAAGCTTTCTTT	CASSHRRRYTEAFF
12	TRBV5-8	TRBJ2-1	few	.	TGTGCCAGCAGCTCCAGGGTAATTGAGCAGTTCTTC	CASSSRVIEQFF
14	TRBV7-2	TRBJ2-7	few	.	TGTGCCAGCAGCTTAGCCAGGGGTCCCTACGAGCAGTACTTC	CASSLARGPYEQYF
15	TRBV7-2	TRBJ2-3	.	.	TGTGCCAGCAGCTTAGGGGCTAGCAGCACAGATACGCAGTATTTT	CASSLGASSTDTQYF
16	TRBV7-8	TRBJ1-4	.	.	TGTGCCAGCAGCTTAGTCGCGGGAGCTACTAATGAAAAACTGTTTTTT	CASSLVAGATNEKLFF
13	TRBV15	TRBJ1-1	.	.	TGTGCCACCAGCAGTCCAAGGAGTACTGAAGCTTTCTTT	CATSSPRSTEAFF
13	TRBV7-2	TRBJ2-7	.	.	TGTGCCAGCAGCGCCGACCGAAACTACGAGCAGTACTTC	CASSADRNYEQYF
15	TRBV18	TRBJ2-1	many	TRBD2	TGTGCCAGCTCACCACCTCGAAGCGGGAAGGGTGAGCAGTTCTTC	CASSPPRSGKGEQFF
14	TRBV11-2	TRBJ1-3	.	TRBD1	TGTGCCAGCAGCGATGGGACAGGAGGAAACACCATATATTTT	CASSDGTGGNTIYF
13	TRBV18	TRBJ1-5	.	.	TGTGCCAGCTCACGGGGGAGCAATCAGCCCCAGCATTTT	CASSRGSNQPQHF
14	TRBV5-4	TRBJ1-2	few	.	TGTGCCAGCAGCCGCATTAGTATGGACTATGGCTACACCTTC	CASSRISMDYGYTF
13	TRBV4-3	TRBJ2-3	few	.	TGCGCCAGCAGCCAAGACTGGGGCGAAACGCAGTATTTT	CASSQDWGETQYF
15	TRBV28	TRBJ1-5	few	.	TGTGCCAGCAGCCCCGGGGGACGTAGCAATCAGCCCCAGCATTTT	CASSPGGRSNQPQHF
14	TRBV7-9	TRBJ1-1	.	.	TGTGCCAGCAGCCAACCGATGTGGGACACTGAAGCTTTCTTT	CASSQPMWDTEAFF
17	TRBV6-1	TRBJ1-5	.	TRBD1	TGTGCCAGCAGTGACATTGGACAGGGAGGCACCTCACAGCCCCAGCATTTT	CASSDIGQGGTSQPQHF
11	TRBV28	TRBJ2-3	few	.	TGTGCCAGCAGTTTACAGGTGACGCAGTATTTT	CASSLQVTQYF
17	TRBV28	TRBJ2-5	few	TRBD2	TGTGCCACGGGAGCTCGACAGAGGACTAGCGGACAAGAGACCCAGTACTTC	CATGARQRTSGQETQYF
14	TRBV7-2	TRBJ2-4	few	.	TGTGCCAGCAGCTTTGGGGGTACCAAAAACATTCAGTACTTC	CASSFGGTKNIQYF
14	TRBV4-1	TRBJ2-7	few	.	TGCGCCAGCAGCCATTCCCCATCCGGTTACGAGCAGTACTTC	CASSHSPSGYEQYF
13	TRBV2	TRBJ1-2	.	.	TGTGCCAGCAACCAGGCAGGCAGCTATGGCTACACCTTC	CASNQAGSYGYTF
13	TRBV28	TRBJ2-7	.	.	TGTGCCAGCAGTTTGGCAATCTCCTACGAGCAGTACTTC	CASSLAISYEQYF
16	TRBV7-3	TRBJ2-2	few	TRBD2	TGTGCCAGCAGCTTAGCGGGAGGGACGAACACCGGGGAGCTGTTTTTT	CASSLAGGTNTGELFF
15	TRBV6-5	TRBJ2-2	few	TRBD1	TGTGCCAGCAGTTTCGGGACAGGGGCCACCGGGGAGCTGTTTTTT	CASSFGTGATGELFF
14	TRBV14	TRBJ1-1	.	.	TGTGCCAGCAGCCAATCAGGGCACAGCACGGATGCTTCCTTT	CASSQSGHSTDASF
14	TRBV11-2	TRBJ1-2	few	.	TGTGCCAGCAGCCCCCAGGGAGGGATATATGGCTACACCTTC	CASSPQGGIYGYTF
13	TRBV5-6	TRBJ2-5	many	.	TGTGCCAGCAGCTTGCTAGCCGCGGAGACCCAGTACTTC	CASSLLAAETQYF